These 13 T cell receptor beta chains were all obtained from the same sample, sequenced in a study of shared clonotypes between healthy human individuals. Generated by immunoSEQ multiplex PCR, the TCRdb table keeps only in-frame clones and is missing some. The top ten hold approximately 0.4% of the sample, which has approximately 2.3 million clones, approximately 93% seen once. Sequenced material: naive CD4+ T cells from PBMCs. The subset here: CD45RA+ positively selected. The receptor source for this set is a man younger than 30 in good health. Some clones in this sample may be carry-over from other donors' samples.

The V call is TRBV28, the J call TRBJ2-1; D perhaps matches TRBD1 (6 bases). Trimming shortened V by 7 bases and J by 0 bases, and 16 bases separated the two germline ends. Germline assignment: CDR1 MDHEN and CDR2 SYDVKM. This CDR3 contains 16 residues. The CDR3 DNA sequence: TGTGCCAGCAACAGGGCGGGTCTCAGCTCCTACAATGAGCAGTTCTTC. Its translation is CASNRAGLSSYNEQFF. Full variable domain (outside the CDR3, taken from reference TRBV28 and TRBJ2-1): DVKVTQSSRYLVKRTGEKVFLECVQDMDHENMFWYRQDPGLGLRLIYFSYDVKMKEKGDIPEGYSVSREKKERFSLILESASTNQTSMYLCASNRAGLSSYNEQFFGPGTRLTVL.

V and J are TRBV6-5 and TRBJ2-1; 7 bases map to TRBD1. CDR1 and CDR2 from the germline V gene are MNHEY and SVGAGI. The J segment lost 2 bases and the V segment lost 8 bases, leaving 3 bases of the junction unmatched. CDR3 length: 13 amino acids. CDR3: CASRDSPYNEQFF. The CDR3 DNA is TGTGCCAGCCGGGACAGCCCCTACAATGAGCAGTTCTTC.

The CDR3 DNA reads TGTGCCAGCAGTCCCGCGGGACTAGGGGGGAAGGGGGAGCTGTTTTTT. Translated, it gives CASSPAGLGGKGELFF. This chain links TRBV28 with TRBJ2-2, with 8 positions matching TRBD2. CDR1 and CDR2 (germline): MDHEN, SYDVKM. The CDR3 has 16 residues. V lost 5 bases, J lost 8 bases, and 13 bases stayed unmatched.

The count of this clone is one. The chain is built from TRBV10-3 and TRBJ1-5; D is unresolved. Trimming took 10 bases from V and 3 from J, leaving 13 bases between them. Germline lookup yields CDR1 ENHRY and CDR2 SYGVKD. CDR3 length: 13 residues. The CDR3 spells CATSQDYNQPQHF. DNA for the CDR3: TGTGCCACCAGCCAGGACTACAATCAGCCCCAGCATTTT.

The gene calls are TRBV7-3 and TRBJ2-2, with TRBD2 identical over 7 bases. CDR3 length: 17 amino acids. The ends lost 0 bases at V and 7 bases at J; junction bases unmatched: 11. Per germline, CDR1 SGHTA and CDR2 FQGTGA. The CDR3: CASSLTPAGPQFGELFF. DNA of the CDR3: TGTGCCAGCAGCTTAACGCCAGCGGGACCTCAATTCGGGGAGCTGTTTTTT. Complete variable domain (other parts from reference TRBV7-3 and TRBJ2-2): GAGVSQTPSNKVTEKGKYVELRCDPISGHTALYWYRQSLGQGPEFLIYFQGTGAADDSGLPNDRFFAVRPEGSVSTLKIQRTERGDSAVYLCASSLTPAGPQFGELFFGEGSRLTVL.

Concerning this clone itself: The identical CDR3 is also encoded by other nucleotide sequences in the sample. The V call is TRBV2, the J call TRBJ2-7; 8 bases fit TRBD2. Germline V lookup: CDR1 SNHLY, CDR2 FYNNEI. The CDR3 extends over 11 amino acids. Trimming took 6 bases from V and 6 from J; bases not matched to a gene: 1. Here the CDR3 DNA reads TGTGCCAGCAGGGCGGGAGGCGAGCAGTACTTC. The encoded protein is CASRAGGEQYF. The complete variable domain, with remaining parts taken from reference TRBV2 and TRBJ2-7, reads EPEVTQTPSHQVTQMGQEVILRCVPISNHLYFYWYRQILGQKVEFLVSFYNNEISEKSEIFDDQFSVERPDGSNFTLKIRSTKLEDSAMYFCASRAGGEQYFGPGTRLTVT.

V gene TRBV7-8 combines with J gene TRBJ1-2; D may be TRBD1 (5 bases). Between the trimmed V and J ends, which lost 0 bases and 3 bases, there was a span of 11 bases. Germline V gene sequence: CDR1 SGHVS, CDR2 FQNEAQ. The CDR3 loop spans 15 amino acids. The CDR3 protein is CASSLALSGYYGYTF. In nucleotides, the CDR3 is TGTGCCAGCAGCTTAGCGCTCTCAGGGTACTATGGCTACACCTTC.

Comment on this clone: Additional DNA sequences in this sample encode the identical CDR3. CDR3 DNA: TGTGCCAGCAGCTTTACTGGGGTCACCGGGGAGCTGTTTTTT. Its translation: CASSFTGVTGELFF. The J gene is TRBJ2-2, the V gene TRBV7-9, with no clear D. The CDR3 totals 14 residues. Germline V gene data show CDR1 as SEHNR and CDR2 as FQNEAQ (reference sequence). The V end lost 3 bases, the J end lost 4 bases, and 9 bases lay between the germline ends.

The CDR3 DNA sequence: TGCGCCAGCAGCTTGTTTCCCCTCCGGACCAGGGACGAGCAGTACTTC. Translation gives CASSLFPLRTRDEQYF. J is TRBJ2-7 and V is TRBV5-1, with D possibly being TRBD1 (5 bases). The V gene's germline CDR1 is SGHRS and CDR2 YFSETQ. The germline V and J ends were trimmed by 1 base and 5 bases, with 19 bases remaining between them. This CDR3 has 16 residues.

This chain uses TRBV28 with TRBJ2-3, with 8 positions matching TRBD2. The J segment lost 0 bases and the V segment lost 3 bases, leaving 11 bases of the junction unmatched. This CDR3 contains 18 residues. Germline values: CDR1 MDHEN, CDR2 SYDVKM. The CDR3: CASSFPPSGSTSTDTQYF. For the CDR3, the DNA is TGTGCCAGCAGTTTCCCCCCCAGCGGGAGTACGAGCACAGATACGCAGTATTTT.

The rearrangement uses TRBV19 and TRBJ1-4; perhaps TRBD1 as D (5 bases). The CDR3 consists of 13 residues. Germline CDR1 reads LNHDA; CDR2 reads SQIVND (reference sequence). V was pared by 10 bases and J by 8 bases, with 17 bases between. The CDR3 DNA reads TGTGCCACCCGACGTCGGGGGGAGGAAAAACTGTTTTTT. Its protein product is CATRRRGEEKLFF.

The CDR3 spells CASSPDRAYQETQYF. The CDR3 coding sequence is TGCGCCAGCAGCCCCGACAGGGCCTACCAAGAGACCCAGTACTTC. The gene calls are TRBV5-1 and TRBJ2-5, with 7 bases fitting TRBD1. From germline, CDR1 is SGHRS and CDR2 YFSETQ. Trimming took 4 bases from V and 0 from J; bases not matched to a gene: 6. The CDR3 covers 15 residues.

This chain connects TRBV7-3 to TRBJ2-1, with a possible D match to TRBD2 (5 bases). This CDR3 is 15 amino acids long. The germline gives CDR1 SGHTA, CDR2 FQGTGA. Trimming removed 2 bases at V and 0 bases at J, with 8 bases between. The CDR3 nucleotides are TGTGCCAGCAGCTTAGTAGCGAGCTCCTACAATGAGCAGTTCTTC. It yields the protein CASSLVASSYNEQFF.